One and the same sample provided the 22 T cell receptor beta chains below, sequenced in a study of spatial heterogeneity in lung cancer. From the 5' RACE reads, TCRdb called clonotypes with MiXCR, one entry per CDR3 protein. The sample consists of 100,000 to 120,000 distinct CDR3 sequences, 10% to 12% of them appearing once. Time point indicated: blood at routine non-recurrence follow-up after resection. Specimen: PBMCs, collected at follow-up. Every receptor here comes from a female donor with early-stage non-small cell lung cancer.

The rearrangement links TRBV21-1 to TRBJ2-1; the tabulated D call, TRBD2, remains unverified against the DNA. TRBV21-1 is a pseudogene segment. The CDR3 is 16 amino acids. In nucleotides, the CDR3 is TGTGCCAGCAGCCATACTGAGACTACCGAGGGGAATGAGCAGTTCTTC. Amino acid sequence: CASSHTETTEGNEQFF.

The rearrangement links TRBV29-1 to TRBJ1-1, with 7 positions matching TRBD1. The germline gives CDR1 SQVTM, CDR2 ANQGSEA. V shed 6 bases and J 4 bases; nucleotides not matched to a gene: 11. The CDR3 has 14 amino acids. The CDR3 DNA follows: TGCAGCGTCGAAAACAGGGGCAGGGGCACTGAAGCTTTCTTT. It is translated as CSVENRGRGTEAFF.

This clonotype was picked up a small number of times. The chain joins TRBV27 to TRBJ2-6; D assignment may be TRBD1 or TRBD2 (5 bases each). CDR3 length: 15 amino acids. V shed 2 bases and J shed 6 bases, with 11 bases lying between them. Germline V CDR1 and CDR2: MNHEY, SMNVEV (reference sequence). The CDR3 region is CASSLGGIKANVLTF. The CDR3 DNA sequence: TGTGCCAGCAGTTTAGGGGGAATTAAGGCCAACGTCCTGACTTTC.

This clonotype appeared a few times. The gene calls are TRBV6-2 or TRBV6-3 and TRBJ2-1; D possibly corresponds to TRBD1 (5 bases). This CDR3 is built from 17 residues. From germline, CDR1 is MNHEY and CDR2 SVGEGT. Trimming removed 2 bases at V and 2 bases at J, with 16 bases between. Here the CDR3 DNA reads TGTGCCAGCAGTTACGACCCCTATAGGGGCACCTACAATGAGCAGTTCTTC. Amino acid sequence: CASSYDPYRGTYNEQFF.

The chain recombines TRBV28 with TRBJ2-5; D may match TRBD1 or TRBD2 (6 bases each). V shed 3 bases and J shed 1 base, with 9 bases lying between them. The CDR3 covers 14 residues. Germline V lookup: CDR1 MDHEN, CDR2 SYDVKM. The CDR3, as DNA: TGTGCCAGCAGTTTGGGGGGCAGCCAAGAGACCCAGTACTTC. This codes for CASSLGGSQETQYF.

This clonotype was detected only a few times. J is TRBJ1-2 and V is TRBV11-2; D ambiguous. Trimming stripped 3 bases from V and 1 base from J, with 6 bases between. CDR3 length equals 13 residues. Per germline, CDR1 SGHAT and CDR2 FQNNGV. CDR3 amino acids: CASSLGLNYGYTF. DNA for the CDR3: TGTGCCAGCAGCTTGGGCCTTAACTATGGCTACACCTTC.

The chain joins TRBV20-1 to TRBJ1-5, with D possibly matching TRBD1 (5 bases). The V end was cut by 5 bases, the J end by 2 bases, with 13 bases between. Germline V gene data show CDR1 as DFQATT and CDR2 as SNEGSKA (reference sequence). The CDR3 runs 14 residues. CDR3 loop: CSALYSRGNQPQHF. DNA for the CDR3: TGCAGTGCTTTATACTCCAGGGGCAATCAGCCCCAGCATTTT.

This clonotype was detected ten times or more. The rearrangement uses TRBV21-1 and TRBJ2-5. TRBV21-1 is a pseudogene segment. The length of the CDR3 is 16 residues. CDR3 coding DNA: TGTGCCAGCAGCAAACTCACGCACCTCAGTGAAGAGACCCAGTACTTC. This encodes CASSKLTHLSEETQYF.

The chain links TRBV10-3 to TRBJ2-5, with D unresolved. Deletions cut 0 bases from V and 8 bases from J, with 4 bases between. CDR1 ENHRY and CDR2 SYGVKD come from the germline V gene. The CDR3 runs to 11 residues. The CDR3 coding sequence is TGTGCCATCAGTGAGTCGACTACCCAGTACTTC. Its protein product is CAISESTTQYF.

The chain links TRBV6-2 or TRBV6-3 to TRBJ1-2; D is ambiguous. Germline lookup yields CDR1 MNHEY and CDR2 SVGEGT. CDR3 size: 13 residues. Trimming stripped 6 bases from V and 3 bases from J, with 11 bases between. CDR3 sequence: CASSLGLDYGYTF. CDR3 nucleotide sequence: TGTGCCAGCAGCCTTGGCCTGGACTATGGCTACACCTTC.

This clonotype was observed many times. CDR3 sequence (DNA): TGTGCCAGCAGTTCCGAGGTGGGCCAGGGAGGAGAGACCCAGTACTTC. Translation gives CASSSEVGQGGETQYF. V usage is TRBV12-3 or TRBV12-4 and J usage is TRBJ2-5; D is possibly TRBD2 (6 bases). The CDR3 extends over 16 amino acids. Trimming shortened V by 4 bases and J by 4 bases, and 19 bases separated the two germline ends.

The chain combines TRBV6-5 with TRBJ2-7; 7 positions match TRBD1. CDR3 size: 15 residues. The V gene end was trimmed by 6 bases and the J gene end by 0 bases; junction bases not matched to a gene: 8. Germline loops: CDR1 MNHEY, CDR2 SVGAGI. CDR3 bases: TGTGCCAGCAGCGCGCCGGGACAGAGCTCCTACGAGCAGTACTTC. Its protein is CASSAPGQSSYEQYF.

This clonotype was recorded at least ten times. The V gene is TRBV27, the J gene TRBJ2-3, with TRBD1 identical over 7 bases. J was trimmed by 8 bases and V by 5 bases; bases with no gene match: 10. The CDR3 runs to 14 residues. CDR1 is MNHEY, CDR2 SMNVEV, per germline (reference sequence). The CDR3 sequence: CASSVDRLGGTQYF. In nucleotides, the CDR3 is TGTGCCAGCAGTGTGGACAGGTTAGGTGGTACGCAGTATTTT.

This clonotype showed up just a few times. This chain connects TRBV12-3 or TRBV12-4 to TRBJ2-3, with 7 bases lining up with TRBD1. J gave up 0 bases and V 6 bases, and 3 bases lay outside the gene matches. There are 14 residues in the CDR3. DNA of the CDR3: TGTGCCAGCAGGGGGACAGTGAGCACAGATACGCAGTATTTT. Its protein product is CASRGTVSTDTQYF.

The sample holds a few counts of this clonotype. This chain uses TRBV6-1 with TRBJ2-3; D possibly matches TRBD1 or TRBD2 (5 bases each). CDR1 MNHNS and CDR2 SASEGT come from the germline V gene. V lost 0 bases, J lost 6 bases, and 16 bases lay in between. CDR3 length equals 16 residues. CDR3 region: CASSEAVGTGGDTQYF. CDR3 nucleotide sequence: TGTGCCAGCAGTGAAGCAGTGGGAACAGGCGGGGATACGCAGTATTTT.

This clonotype was seen at least ten times. The chain has TRBV4-1 and TRBJ1-5; D not resolved. Germline values: CDR1 MGHRA, CDR2 YSYEKL. V lost 2 bases to trimming and J lost 3 bases, with 11 bases between them. This CDR3 has 15 amino acids. DNA of the CDR3: TGCGCCAGCAGCCAATTCAAAGGTTACAATCAGCCCCAGCATTTT. Translation: CASSQFKGYNQPQHF.

The V call is TRBV11-3, the J call TRBJ2-3; the D call may be TRBD1 or TRBD2 (5 bases each). The germline V and J ends were trimmed by 2 bases and 1 base, with 10 bases remaining between them. Looked up from germline, CDR1 is SGHNT and CDR2 is YENEEA. This CDR3 region has 15 residues. CDR3 amino acids: CASSLSGQGTDTQYF. The CDR3, as DNA: TGTGCCAGCAGCTTAAGCGGACAAGGCACAGATACGCAGTATTTT.

In its sample, this clonotype was seen many times. V is TRBV28 and J is TRBJ2-7; D call uncertain. The ends were cut back, 5 bases at V and 0 bases at J, with 5 bases in the middle. This CDR3 has 12 amino acids. Germline CDR1 is MDHEN and CDR2 is SYDVKM. CDR3 residues: CASSVSSYEQYF. DNA for the CDR3: TGTGCCAGCAGTGTCAGCTCCTACGAGCAGTACTTC.

The CDR3 coding sequence is TGTGCCAGCAGCTCGACTAGCGGACCCTACGAGCAGTACTTC. This codes for CASSSTSGPYEQYF. The chain carries TRBV7-2 and TRBJ2-7; TRBD2 agrees at 9 bases. Losses at the gene ends were 4 bases for V and 2 bases for J; bases not matched to a gene: 3. CDR3 length: 14 amino acids. Germline V CDR1 and CDR2: SGHTA, FQGNSA.

This clonotype was detected only a few times. The chain employs TRBV9 and TRBJ1-4; tentative D call: TRBD1 (6 bases). Germline V gene lookup returns CDR1 SGDLS and CDR2 YYNGEE. The V gene lost 3 bases and the J gene lost 1 base, with 10 bases spanning the gap. CDR3 size: 15 residues. CDR3 sequence (DNA): TGTGCCAGCAGCGCCTTAGGGGGAACTAATGAAAAACTGTTTTTT. Its protein is CASSALGGTNEKLFF.

This clonotype turned up a few times. The chain uses TRBV6-2 or TRBV6-3 and TRBJ1-1; no clear D. The CDR3 extends over 14 amino acids. Per the germline V gene, CDR1 is MNHEY and CDR2 is SVGEGT. Trimming pared 4 bases from V and 1 base from J, leaving 10 bases between. The CDR3 spells CASSSLTWNTEAFF. DNA for the CDR3: TGTGCCAGCAGTTCCCTGACATGGAACACTGAAGCTTTCTTT.

This clonotype occurred many times. The chain combines TRBV5-8 with TRBJ1-1; D is undetermined. The CDR3 sequence is 13 residues long. The V gene's germline CDR1 is SGHTS and CDR2 YDEGEE. Trimming shortened V by 2 bases and J by 1 base, and 6 bases separated the two germline ends. The CDR3 sequence is CASSLTENTEAFF. The CDR3 bases are TGTGCCAGCAGCTTAACAGAGAACACTGAAGCTTTCTTT.